One sample yielded the 24 T cell receptor beta chains listed below, sequenced in a study of T cells in Graves' hyperthyroidism and ophthalmopathy. Researchers took RNA transcripts and amplified the TCR beta CDR3 regions from them. The HTBI primer set served for first-round RT-PCR of the TCR CDR3. Using its own MiXCR run on the multiplex PCR reads, TCRdb lists one record per CDR3 protein. The data hold about 500,000 distinct CDR3 sequences, with approximately 14% observed a single time. The sample taken for sequencing was blood. The source of these receptors is a woman aged 18-29 years with Graves' hyperthyroidism.

This clonotype has ten or more counts. V gene TRBV10-3 combines with J gene TRBJ1-1; the match to TRBD1 covers 10 bases. The CDR3 is 14 amino acids. The trim removed 10 bases at V and 5 bases at J, leaving 10 bases unmatched. The germline gives CDR1 ENHRY, CDR2 SYGVKD. The CDR3 bases are TGTGCCACCAGGACAGGGGGTCGGGGGACTGAAGCTTTCTTT. Its protein product is CATRTGGRGTEAFF.

In this sample, this clonotype turned up many times. CDR3 in DNA: TGTGCCAGCAGTCCCCACGGGACTAGCGGGACCTACGAGCAGTACTTC. Translation gives CASSPHGTSGTYEQYF. The rearrangement joins TRBV7-3 to TRBJ2-7; 13 bases map to TRBD2. Looked up from germline, CDR1 is SGHTA and CDR2 is FQGTGA. The junction had 7 bases not matched to a gene; V was cut back by 6 bases and J by 2 bases. The CDR3 has 16 residues.

This clonotype was observed many times. This chain uses TRBV29-1 with TRBJ2-3; 7 positions agree with TRBD2. Per the germline V gene, CDR1 is SQVTM and CDR2 is ANQGSEA. Germline trimming cut 5 bases from V and 2 bases from J; bases unmatched to any gene: 4. The CDR3 is 13 residues long. The CDR3 here is CSVHGRLTDTQYF. CDR3 nucleotide sequence: TGCAGCGTTCACGGGAGGCTCACAGATACGCAGTATTTT.

The J gene is TRBJ2-7, the V gene TRBV20-1; TRBD2 matches 9 bases. The V segment lost 3 bases and the J segment 5 bases; nucleotides outside the gene matches: 14. CDR3 size: 16 residues. CDR1 DFQATT and CDR2 SNEGSKA come from the germline V gene (reference sequence). Here the CDR3 reads CSARGKAGGAPDEQYF. The CDR3 region has the DNA TGCAGTGCTAGGGGAAAAGCGGGAGGCGCCCCCGACGAGCAGTACTTC.

The rearrangement joins TRBV10-3 to TRBJ2-3; unclear D gene. Trimming removed 3 bases at V and 5 bases at J, with 15 bases between. Germline lookup yields CDR1 ENHRY and CDR2 SYGVKD. CDR3 size: 15 residues. CDR3 sequence: CAISDSVSRRDTQYF. CDR3 in DNA: TGTGCCATCAGTGATTCGGTCAGTAGAAGAGATACGCAGTATTTT.

This clonotype was seen only once. The V gene is TRBV19, the J gene TRBJ2-7; 10 bases match TRBD2. This CDR3 has 14 residues. In germline, CDR1 is LNHDA, CDR2 SQIVND (reference sequence). The V and J ends lost 5 bases and 6 bases, in that order; junction bases with no gene match: 7. The CDR3 sequence is CASSQGTSAGEQYF. CDR3 sequence (DNA): TGTGCCAGTAGTCAGGGGACTAGCGCCGGCGAGCAGTACTTC.

The chain combines TRBV29-1 with TRBJ1-2; TRBD1 might be the D (5 bases). CDR3 length: 15 residues. CDR1 and CDR2 (germline): SQVTM, ANQGSEA. CDR3 bases: TGCATCCCGCGGGAAGGGGCTTGGACTAACTATGGCTACACCTTC. As protein: CIPREGAWTNYGYTF.

With respect to this clonotype: A much more abundant neighbour one base away suggests this may be a read error. V gene TRBV12-3 or TRBV12-4 combines with J gene TRBJ2-1, with 9 positions matching TRBD1. The CDR3 is 15 residues long. The J segment lost 3 bases and the V segment lost 5 bases, leaving 5 bases of the junction unmatched. DNA of the CDR3: TGTGCCAGCAGTACCCGGGACAGGGACTACAATGAGCAGTTCTTC. This translates into CASSTRDRDYNEQFF.

V and J are TRBV20-1 and TRBJ2-2; D may be TRBD2 (6 bases). Germline assignment: CDR1 DFQATT and CDR2 SNEGSKA (reference sequence). The CDR3 consists of 16 residues. The V and J ends lost 0 bases and 1 base respectively, with 12 bases between them. In nucleotides, the CDR3 is TGCAGTGCTAGAGACCCCGGAGCGGGGAACACCGGGGAGCTGTTTTTT. It encodes CSARDPGAGNTGELFF.

This clonotype was observed many times. The gene calls are TRBV6-2 or TRBV6-3 and TRBJ1-5; D remains unclear. The CDR3 runs 14 residues. The ends were cut back, 8 bases at V and 3 bases at J, with 14 bases in the middle. CDR1 and CDR2 from the germline V gene are MNHEY and SVGEGT. CDR3 nucleotides: TGTGCCAGCGGCCCCGGTGGGCTCAATCAGCCCCAGCATTTT. Translating gives CASGPGGLNQPQHF.

The rearrangement uses TRBV19 and TRBJ2-1, with 10 positions matching TRBD2. The CDR3 consists of 14 residues. Trimming cost V 2 bases and J 15 bases; bases outside gene matches: 10. CDR1 is LNHDA, CDR2 SQIVND, per germline (reference sequence). The CDR3 loop is CASSISLAGHWRFF. The CDR3 DNA is TGTGCCAGTAGTATATCACTAGCGGGACACTGGCGGTTCTTC.

This clonotype was recorded many times. This chain links TRBV20-1 with TRBJ2-5, with D hard to call. CDR3 length: 13 residues. V was clipped by 0 bases and J by 5 bases, with 10 bases between them. Germline CDR1 reads DFQATT; CDR2 reads SNEGSKA (reference sequence). The CDR3, as DNA: TGCAGTGCTAGAGACGCAGAGGATGAGACCCAGTACTTC. Protein sequence: CSARDAEDETQYF.

This clonotype was detected ten times or more. This chain links TRBV6-5 with TRBJ1-2; 7 positions agree with TRBD1. This CDR3 has 15 amino acids. The germline CDR1 and CDR2 sequences are MNHEY and SVGAGI. J lost 6 bases, V lost 0 bases, and 7 bases had no gene match. The CDR3 region has the DNA TGTGCCAGCAGTTACTCCAGACAGGGCCCTCATGGCTACACCTTC. Translating it yields CASSYSRQGPHGYTF.

This clonotype was observed at least ten times. This chain links TRBV11-2 with TRBJ2-3; possible D gene TRBD2, 6 bases. The length of the CDR3 is 17 residues. Germline assignment: CDR1 SGHAT and CDR2 FQNNGV. The V end lost 0 bases, the J end lost 4 bases, and 17 bases lay between the germline ends. Here the CDR3 reads CASSLDLGRPGADTQYF. The DNA of the CDR3 is TGTGCCAGCAGCTTAGATCTAGGGCGGCCGGGGGCAGATACGCAGTATTTT.

This clonotype was seen repeatedly, ten times or more. This chain joins TRBV12-3 or TRBV12-4 and TRBJ1-1; 8 bases fit TRBD1. CDR3 length equals 18 residues. V shed 6 bases and J 5 bases; nucleotides not matched to a gene: 20. CDR3 in amino acids: CASSQALSDRAWKTEAFF. In DNA, the CDR3 is TGTGCCAGCAGCCAGGCCCTGTCGGACAGGGCTTGGAAAACTGAAGCTTTCTTT.

This clonotype was seen repeatedly, ten times or more. The chain uses TRBV7-9 and TRBJ1-1; maybe TRBD1 (6 bases). CDR3 length equals 15 residues. The V gene's germline CDR1 is SEHNR and CDR2 FQNEAQ (reference sequence). V lost 5 bases and J lost 6, with 19 bases in between. CDR3 region: CASSNQGRRTSEAFF. The DNA of the CDR3 is TGTGCCAGCAGCAACCAGGGGCGTCGAACTTCTGAAGCTTTCTTT.

This clonotype was detected many times. The DNA of the CDR3 is TGTGCCAGCAGCACCTATTCGGCGGGAGGAGGGCATGAGCAGTTCTTC. The encoded protein is CASSTYSAGGGHEQFF. The chain uses TRBV6-2 or TRBV6-3 and TRBJ2-1; 8 positions match TRBD2. Per the germline V gene, CDR1 is MNHEY and CDR2 is SVGEGT. The V and J ends lost 6 bases and 8 bases, in that order; junction bases with no gene match: 15. The CDR3 runs 16 residues.

J is TRBJ2-3 and V is TRBV28, with D possibly TRBD2 on 5 matching bases. The CDR3 consists of 14 residues. V lost 6 bases and J 5 bases, leaving 15 bases between the germline ends. The germline V gene encodes CDR1 MDHEN and CDR2 SYDVKM. The CDR3 DNA sequence: TGTGCCAGCAGCCCGGGATTAACGGGAGATACGCAGTATTTT. Its protein is CASSPGLTGDTQYF.

This clonotype was observed many times. This chain joins TRBV20-1 and TRBJ1-4, with D possibly matching TRBD1 (6 bases). The CDR3 length is 16 residues. Germline lookup yields CDR1 DFQATT and CDR2 SNEGSKA (reference sequence). V was cut by 1 base and J by 7 bases, with 19 bases left in between. In DNA form, the CDR3 reads TGCAGTGCTAGAGGCGGGAGGCCAGGGGAAGGTGAAAAACTGTTTTTT. Its protein is CSARGGRPGEGEKLFF.

This clonotype was found many times. The chain uses TRBV3-1 and TRBJ1-2, with D possibly being TRBD1 (5 bases). Germline-derived CDR1 and CDR2 are LGHDT and YNNKEL (reference sequence). Trimming took 0 bases from V and 6 from J, leaving 14 bases between them. This CDR3 contains 15 residues. CDR3 sequence reads: CASSQEFPGLDGYTF. In DNA form, the CDR3 reads TGTGCCAGCAGCCAAGAATTCCCAGGGTTAGATGGCTACACCTTC.

This clonotype has a count of ten or more. The chain links TRBV5-1 to TRBJ1-2; perhaps TRBD1 as D (6 bases). The CDR3 is made up of 14 amino acids. Trimming pared 0 bases from V and 5 bases from J, leaving 11 bases between. Germline V gene sequence: CDR1 SGHRS, CDR2 YFSETQ. CDR3 region: CASSLEQGMYGYTF. Written as DNA, the CDR3 is TGCGCCAGCAGCTTGGAGCAGGGGATGTATGGCTACACCTTC.

In this sample, this clonotype turned up many times. J is TRBJ2-7 and V is TRBV6-1; 12 bases line up with TRBD2. With 7 bases clipped from V and 2 bases from J, the junction kept 6 bases outside the gene matches. CDR1 MNHNS and CDR2 SASEGT come from the germline V gene. The CDR3 runs to 15 residues. The CDR3, as DNA: TGTGCCAGCATCCGGACTAGCGGGGATGCCTACGAGCAGTACGTC. This gives the protein CASIRTSGDAYEQYV.

This clonotype has a handful of counts. The chain couples TRBV6-5 to TRBJ1-2; possible D gene TRBD1, 6 bases. Looked up from germline, CDR1 is MNHEY and CDR2 is SVGAGI. The CDR3 is made up of 13 amino acids. Trimming removed 1 base from V and 8 bases from J, with 11 bases in between. CDR3 residues: CASSYWGAEGYTF. In nucleotides, the CDR3 is TGTGCCAGCAGTTACTGGGGGGCCGAAGGCTACACCTTC.

This clonotype was recorded at least ten times. The CDR3 loop reads CSARSWERETPRDTQYF. The CDR3 region has the DNA TGCAGTGCTAGATCCTGGGAGCGGGAAACACCGAGGGATACGCAGTATTTT. This sequence joins TRBV20-1 and TRBJ2-3; TRBD2 aligns across 7 bases. CDR1 and CDR2 from the germline V gene are DFQATT and SNEGSKA (reference sequence). With V trimmed by 2 bases and J by 6 bases, 17 bases remained unmatched. The CDR3 is 17 residues long.